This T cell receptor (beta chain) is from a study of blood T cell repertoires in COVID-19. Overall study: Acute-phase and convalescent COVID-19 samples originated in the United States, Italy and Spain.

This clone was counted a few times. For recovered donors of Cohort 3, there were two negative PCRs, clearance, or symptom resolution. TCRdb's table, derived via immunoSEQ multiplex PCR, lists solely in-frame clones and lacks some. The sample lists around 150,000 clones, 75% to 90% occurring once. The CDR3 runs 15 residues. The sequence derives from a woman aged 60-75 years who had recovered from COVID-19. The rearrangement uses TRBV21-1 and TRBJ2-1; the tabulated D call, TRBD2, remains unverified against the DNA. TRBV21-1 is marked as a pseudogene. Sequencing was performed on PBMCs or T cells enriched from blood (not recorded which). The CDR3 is CASSLHSGGNNEQFF. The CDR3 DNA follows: TGTGCCAGCAGCCTACATAGCGGGGGAAACAATGAGCAGTTCTTC.